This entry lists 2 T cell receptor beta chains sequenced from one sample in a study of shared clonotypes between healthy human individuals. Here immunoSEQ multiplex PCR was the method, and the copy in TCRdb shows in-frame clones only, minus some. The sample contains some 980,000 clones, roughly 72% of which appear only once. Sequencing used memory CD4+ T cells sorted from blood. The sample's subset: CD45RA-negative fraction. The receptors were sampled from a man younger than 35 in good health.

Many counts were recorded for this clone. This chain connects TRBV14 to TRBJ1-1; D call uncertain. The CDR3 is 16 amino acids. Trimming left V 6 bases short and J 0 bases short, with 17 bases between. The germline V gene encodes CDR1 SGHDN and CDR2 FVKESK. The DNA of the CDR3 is TGTGCCAGCAGGTCCGATGGAGGCAGACTGAACACTGAAGCTTTCTTT. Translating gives CASRSDGGRLNTEAFF.

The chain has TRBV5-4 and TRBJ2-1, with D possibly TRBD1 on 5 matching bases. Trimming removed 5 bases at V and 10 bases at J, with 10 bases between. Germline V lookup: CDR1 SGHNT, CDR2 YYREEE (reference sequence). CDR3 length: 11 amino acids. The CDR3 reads CASSQGREQFF. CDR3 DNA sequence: TGTGCCAGCAGTCAGGGAAGGGAGCAGTTCTTC.